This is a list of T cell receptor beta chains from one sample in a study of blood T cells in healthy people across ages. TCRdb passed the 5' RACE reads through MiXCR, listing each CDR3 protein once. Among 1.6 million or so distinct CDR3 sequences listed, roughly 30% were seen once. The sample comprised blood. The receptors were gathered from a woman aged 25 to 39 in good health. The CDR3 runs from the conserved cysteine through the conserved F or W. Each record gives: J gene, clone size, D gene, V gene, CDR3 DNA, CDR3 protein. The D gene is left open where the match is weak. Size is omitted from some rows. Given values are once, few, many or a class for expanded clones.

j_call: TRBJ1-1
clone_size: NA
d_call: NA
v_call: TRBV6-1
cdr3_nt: TGTGCCAGCAGTGAAGCGACCGGATTGAACACTGAAGCTTTCTTT
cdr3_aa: CASSEATGLNTEAFF

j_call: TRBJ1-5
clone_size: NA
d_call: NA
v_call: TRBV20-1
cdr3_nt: TGCAGTGCTAGAGAGTGGGCAGCCCATCAGCCCCAGCATTTT
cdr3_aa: CSAREWAAHQPQHF

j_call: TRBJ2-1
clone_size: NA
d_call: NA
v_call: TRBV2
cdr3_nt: TGTGCCAGCAGTGAAGTGGGCCACCAGTTCTTC
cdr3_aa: CASSEVGHQFF

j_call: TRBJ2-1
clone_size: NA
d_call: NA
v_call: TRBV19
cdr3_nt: TGTGCCAGTAGTGACAACGTGGGGTACAATGAGCAGTTCTTC
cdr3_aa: CASSDNVGYNEQFF

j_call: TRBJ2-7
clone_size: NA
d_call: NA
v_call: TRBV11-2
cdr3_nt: TGTGCCAGCAGAATTAGCCAGGGGTCCACCTACGAGCAGTACTTC
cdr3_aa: CASRISQGSTYEQYF

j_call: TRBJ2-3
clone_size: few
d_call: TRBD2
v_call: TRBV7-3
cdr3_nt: TGTGCCAGCAGCTCTCACGGAGGGACTAGCGACGGCACAGATACGCAGTATTTT
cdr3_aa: CASSSHGGTSDGTDTQYF

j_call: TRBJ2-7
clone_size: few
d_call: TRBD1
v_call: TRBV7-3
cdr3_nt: TGTGCCAGCAGCCCTACCGGGACAGGGCTCCACGAGCAGTACTTC
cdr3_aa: CASSPTGTGLHEQYF

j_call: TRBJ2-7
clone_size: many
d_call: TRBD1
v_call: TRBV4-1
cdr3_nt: TGCGCCAGCAGCCCCGGCCCTGGGACAGGGCTATACGAGCAGTACTTC
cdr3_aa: CASSPGPGTGLYEQYF

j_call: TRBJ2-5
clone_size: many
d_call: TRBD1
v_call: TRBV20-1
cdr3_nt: TGCAGTGCTAGCGGCCTCAGGGGGCAAGAGACCCAGTACTTC
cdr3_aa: CSASGLRGQETQYF

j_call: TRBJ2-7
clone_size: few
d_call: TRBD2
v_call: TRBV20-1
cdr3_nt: TGCAGTGCTAGAGATCGCACTAGCGGGAGCTGGGGGGGGTACGAGCAGTACTTC
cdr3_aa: CSARDRTSGSWGGYEQYF

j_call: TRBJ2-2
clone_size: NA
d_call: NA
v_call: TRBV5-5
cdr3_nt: TGTGCCAGCTCAGGCCCGGGCCTCGACACCGGGGAGCTGTTTTTT
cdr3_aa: CASSGPGLDTGELFF

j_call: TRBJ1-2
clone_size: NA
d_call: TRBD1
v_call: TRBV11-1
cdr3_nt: TGTGCCAGCAGCGCCGGACAGGGGACTGGCTATGGCTACACCTTC
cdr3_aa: CASSAGQGTGYGYTF

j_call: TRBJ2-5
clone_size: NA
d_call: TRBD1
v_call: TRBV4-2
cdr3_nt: TGTGCCAGCAGCCAAGTGGGGACAGGGCAACAAGAGACCCAGTACTTC
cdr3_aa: CASSQVGTGQQETQYF

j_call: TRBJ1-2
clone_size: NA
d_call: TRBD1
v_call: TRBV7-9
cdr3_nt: TGTGCCAGCACCCACAGGGGTAAAGACTATGGCTACACCTTC
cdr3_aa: CASTHRGKDYGYTF

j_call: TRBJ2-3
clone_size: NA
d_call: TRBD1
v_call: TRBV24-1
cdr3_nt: TGTGCCACCAGGGGGACAGTCACAGATACGCAGTATTTT
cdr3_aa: CATRGTVTDTQYF

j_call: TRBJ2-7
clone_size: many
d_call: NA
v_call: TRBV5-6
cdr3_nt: TGTGCCAGCAGCTTATATGGGATAAGCTACGAGCAGTACTTC
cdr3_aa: CASSLYGISYEQYF

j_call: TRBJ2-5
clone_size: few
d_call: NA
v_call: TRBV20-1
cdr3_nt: TGCAGTGCTAGGAGGGGGGAGTGGAAACAAGAGACCCAGTACTTC
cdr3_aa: CSARRGEWKQETQYF

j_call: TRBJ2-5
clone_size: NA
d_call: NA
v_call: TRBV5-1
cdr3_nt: TGCGCCAGCAGCTTCCGGGACTTCCAAGAGACCCAGTACTTC
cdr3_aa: CASSFRDFQETQYF

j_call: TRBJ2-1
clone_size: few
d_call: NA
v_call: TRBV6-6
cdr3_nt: TGTGCCAGCAGTTACTCTACCGAACGGCAGTTCTTC
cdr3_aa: CASSYSTERQFF

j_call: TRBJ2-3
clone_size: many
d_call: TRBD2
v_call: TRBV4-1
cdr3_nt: TGCGCCAGCAGCCCGCCCCAGCGGGGGGGGCAGTATTTT
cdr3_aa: CASSPPQRGGQYF

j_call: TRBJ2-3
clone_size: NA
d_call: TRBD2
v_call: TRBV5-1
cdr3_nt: TGCGCCAGCAGCTTGAGGAAGCGGGAGGGCCATCGTCAGTCCCAAGATACGCAGTATTTT
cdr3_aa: CASSLRKREGHRQSQDTQYF

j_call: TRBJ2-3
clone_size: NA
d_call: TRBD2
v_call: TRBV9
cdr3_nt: TGTGCCAGCAGCCCCCAAACGTATGGGGTAGCGGGGCACACAGATACGCAGTATTTT
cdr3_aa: CASSPQTYGVAGHTDTQYF

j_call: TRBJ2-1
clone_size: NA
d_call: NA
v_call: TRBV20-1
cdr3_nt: TGCAGTGCTAGCCATATCTCCTCCTACAATGAGCAGTTCTTC
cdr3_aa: CSASHISSYNEQFF

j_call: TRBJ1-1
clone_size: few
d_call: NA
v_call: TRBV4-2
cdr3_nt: TGTACCAGTAAGGGGGACCCGAACACTGAAGCTTTCTTT
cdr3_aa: CTSKGDPNTEAFF

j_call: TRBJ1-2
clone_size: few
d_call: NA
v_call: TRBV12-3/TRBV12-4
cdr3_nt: TGTGCCAGCAGTTTAGTACAGCTCTATGGCTACACCTTC
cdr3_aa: CASSLVQLYGYTF

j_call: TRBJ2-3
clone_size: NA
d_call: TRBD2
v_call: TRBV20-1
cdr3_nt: TGCAGTGCTGGGGGGCTAGCGGGATTCACAGATACGCAGTATTTT
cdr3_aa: CSAGGLAGFTDTQYF

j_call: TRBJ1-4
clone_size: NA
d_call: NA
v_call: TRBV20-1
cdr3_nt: TGCAGTGCTAGGGCTAATGAAAAACTGTTTTTT
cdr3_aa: CSARANEKLFF

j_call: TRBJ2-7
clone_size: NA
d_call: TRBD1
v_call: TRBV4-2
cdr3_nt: TGTGCCAGCAGCCTCGGGACAGGGGTAGTCGACGAGCAGTACTTC
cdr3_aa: CASSLGTGVVDEQYF

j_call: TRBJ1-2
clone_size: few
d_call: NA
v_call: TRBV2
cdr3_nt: TGTGCCAGCAGTGAACACCAAACCAACTATGGCTACACCTTC
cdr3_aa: CASSEHQTNYGYTF

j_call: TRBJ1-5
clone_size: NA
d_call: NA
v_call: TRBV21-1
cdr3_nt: TGTGCCAGCAGCAATCCGCAGGGGCTCCGACAGCCCCAGCATTTT
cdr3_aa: CASSNPQGLRQPQHF

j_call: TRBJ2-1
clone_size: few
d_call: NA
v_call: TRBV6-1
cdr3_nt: TGTGCCAGCAGTCCCCAAGGGAGCTCTTTCAGTGAGCAGTTCTTC
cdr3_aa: CASSPQGSSFSEQFF

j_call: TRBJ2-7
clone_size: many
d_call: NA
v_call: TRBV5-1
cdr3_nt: TGCGCCAGCAGCCCGTCCGGGACGGTCTCCTACGAGCAGTACTTC
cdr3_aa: CASSPSGTVSYEQYF

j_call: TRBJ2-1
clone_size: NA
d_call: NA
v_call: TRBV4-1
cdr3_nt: TGCGCCAGCAACCAATGGGACCAAGTCTCCTACAATGAGCAGTTCTTC
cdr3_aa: CASNQWDQVSYNEQFF

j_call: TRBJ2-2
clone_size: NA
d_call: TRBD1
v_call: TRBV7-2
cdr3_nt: TGTGCCAGCAGCCGACAGGGAGTTGCGAACACCGGGGAGCTGTTTTTT
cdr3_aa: CASSRQGVANTGELFF

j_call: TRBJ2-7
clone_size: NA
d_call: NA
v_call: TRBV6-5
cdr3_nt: TGTGCCAGCAGTCGAGGGGCCTTGGGAAACGAGCAGTACTTC
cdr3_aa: CASSRGALGNEQYF

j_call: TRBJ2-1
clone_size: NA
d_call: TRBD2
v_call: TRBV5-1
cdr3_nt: TGCGCCAGCCGGACTAGCGGGGGGAGCTCCTACAATGAGCAGTTCTTC
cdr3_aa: CASRTSGGSSYNEQFF

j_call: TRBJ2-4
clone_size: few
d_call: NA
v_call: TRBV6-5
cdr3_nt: TGTGCCAGCAGTTACTCGGGAGGAGGTAAAAGCATTCAGTACTTC
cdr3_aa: CASSYSGGGKSIQYF

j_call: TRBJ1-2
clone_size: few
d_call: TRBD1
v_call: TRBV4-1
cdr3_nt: TGCGCCAGCAGCCATATAACAGGGGACTATGGCTACACCTTC
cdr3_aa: CASSHITGDYGYTF

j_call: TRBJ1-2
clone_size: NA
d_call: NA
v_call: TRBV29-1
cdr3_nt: TGCAGCGTTGAAAGGCAGCAGAGATATGGCTACACCTTC
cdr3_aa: CSVERQQRYGYTF

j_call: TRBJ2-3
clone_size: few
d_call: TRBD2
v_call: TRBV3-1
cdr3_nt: TGTGCCAGCACCCGACTAGCGGGGAGGGCAGATACGCAGTATTTT
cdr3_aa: CASTRLAGRADTQYF

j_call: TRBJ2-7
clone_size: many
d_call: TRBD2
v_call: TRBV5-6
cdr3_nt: TGTGCCAGCAGCCCAGGACTAGCGGAGACCTACGAGCAGTACTTC
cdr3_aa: CASSPGLAETYEQYF